The 11 T cell receptor beta chains given below trace back to one sample, sequenced in a study of cytomegalovirus exposure and HLA in healthy donors. The PCR made use of 60 Vbeta and 13 Jbeta primers. Measured with immunoSEQ multiplex PCR; TCRdb has only the in-frame clones, and not every one. The profile shows 160,000 or so clones, about 85% of them singletons. Sequenced: PBMCs. The receptors stem from a woman under 30 in good health and CMV-seronegative.

The chain combines TRBV11-2 with TRBJ2-7; D is unresolved. Germline assignment: CDR1 SGHAT and CDR2 FQNNGV. The CDR3 contains 12 residues. The V gene lost 6 bases and the J gene lost 3 bases, with 9 bases spanning the gap. This CDR3 is CASSRQGYEQYF. The DNA for the CDR3 is TGTGCCAGCAGTAGACAAGGCTACGAGCAGTACTTC. Filled out from reference TRBV11-2 and TRBJ2-7, the complete variable domain reads EAGVAQSPRYKIIEKRQSVAFWCNPISGHATLYWYQQILGQGPKLLIQFQNNGVVDDSQLPKDRFSAERLKGVDSTLKIQPAKLEDSAVYLCASSRQGYEQYFGPGTRLTVT.

The gene calls are TRBV28 and TRBJ2-4; D might be TRBD1 (6 bases). CDR3 size: 15 residues. Germline CDR1 is MDHEN and CDR2 is SYDVKM. V lost 5 bases and J 0 bases, leaving 11 bases between the germline ends. DNA for the CDR3: TGTGCCAGCAGTAGCCACAGGGAAGCCAAAAACATTCAGTACTTC. Its translation is CASSSHREAKNIQYF.

The sample holds a few counts of this clone. This sequence joins TRBV7-9 and TRBJ2-1, with TRBD2 as a possible D gene (6 bases). Germline V gives CDR1 SEHNR, CDR2 FQNEAQ (reference sequence). This CDR3 has 15 residues. The V and J ends lost 7 bases and 4 bases respectively, with 17 bases between them. CDR3 in DNA: TGTGCCAGCATCATGGGCGGGACGGATTACAATGAGCAGTTCTTC. It yields the protein CASIMGGTDYNEQFF.

This clone was seen only once. This chain joins TRBV10-2 and TRBJ1-2, with TRBD1 matching 8 bases. Germline V CDR1 and CDR2: WSHSY, SAAADI. The V and J ends lost 2 bases and 7 bases, in that order; junction bases with no gene match: 9. This CDR3 region has 15 residues. As DNA, the CDR3 is TGCGCCAGCAGTGAGGCCGGGACAGGCAGCCTTGGCTACACCTTC. This codes for CASSEAGTGSLGYTF.

In this sample, this clone turned up a few times. This CDR3 is also generated by other DNA sequences in the sample. This rearrangement joins TRBV7-9 to TRBJ1-2, with TRBD1 as a possible D gene (6 bases). V was clipped by 1 base and J by 8 bases, with 11 bases between them. Per the germline V gene, CDR1 is SEHNR and CDR2 is FQNEAQ (reference sequence). CDR3 length: 13 residues. CDR3 sequence: CASSLGGGRGYTF. CDR3 in DNA: TGTGCCAGCAGCTTAGGAGGGGGACGCGGCTACACCTTC.

This clone was seen at least ten times. The gene calls are TRBV2 and TRBJ2-7; perhaps TRBD2 as D (5 bases). V dropped 7 bases and J dropped 7 bases, with 17 bases sitting between them. Germline CDR1 reads SNHLY; CDR2 reads FYNNEI. This CDR3 has 13 residues. The CDR3 sequence is CASIFERSGEQYF. The DNA of the CDR3 is TGTGCCAGCATTTTCGAGCGGAGTGGGGAGCAGTACTTC.

Written as DNA, the CDR3 is TGTGCCAGCAGCCAGGGGGGGCGGGGGAGGCCAGATACGCAGTATTTT. This sequence encodes CASSQGGRGRPDTQYF. The chain uses TRBV4-2 and TRBJ2-3, with D possibly matching TRBD2 (7 bases). Germline CDR1 LGHNA, CDR2 YNFKEQ. This CDR3 contains 16 residues. The V end lost 3 bases, the J end lost 4 bases, and 17 bases lay between the germline ends.

The rearrangement links TRBV13 to TRBJ2-1; 7 bases are shared with TRBD2. The CDR3 is 16 residues long. Unmatched junction bases numbered 14, after V lost 6 bases and J lost 6 bases. Germline lookup yields CDR1 PRHDT and CDR2 FYEKMQ (reference sequence). The CDR3 spells CASSRRSSGPPNEQFF. The CDR3 region has the DNA TGTGCCAGCAGTCGAAGGTCTAGCGGCCCTCCCAATGAGCAGTTCTTC.

The chain recombines TRBV2 with TRBJ2-7, with a tentative D call TRBD1 (5 bases). V lost 6 bases to trimming and J lost 3 bases, with 9 bases between them. The germline gives CDR1 SNHLY, CDR2 FYNNEI. CDR3 length: 12 amino acids. The CDR3 loop is CASSGDSYEQYF. The CDR3 coding sequence is TGTGCCAGCAGCGGAGACAGCTACGAGCAGTACTTC.

The genes are TRBV28 and TRBJ2-3, with 9 bases lining up with TRBD1. After removal of 4 bases from V and 0 bases from J, the junction contained 8 bases not matched to a gene. The CDR3 contains 17 residues. CDR1 and CDR2 (germline): MDHEN, SYDVKM. The CDR3 DNA is TGTGCCAGCAGTTCCCCCCGGACAGGGGAAAGCACAGATACGCAGTATTTT. Translated: CASSSPRTGESTDTQYF.

This sequence joins TRBV29-1 and TRBJ2-3; TRBD2 matches at 7 bases. This CDR3 is built from 15 residues. Germline trimming cut 0 bases from V and 6 bases from J; bases unmatched to any gene: 9. From germline, CDR1 is SQVTM and CDR2 ANQGSEA. The CDR3 nucleotides are TGCAGCGTTGAAGATCGGGTCGGGGGGTCGGATACGCAGTATTTT. Translating gives CSVEDRVGGSDTQYF.